The following is a T cell receptor (beta chain) sequence with its context. This CDR3 has 11 amino acids. Trimming cost V 4 bases and J 7 bases, with 10 bases left between them. Germline V gene lookup returns CDR1 GTSNPN and CDR2 SVGIG (reference sequence). This entry belongs to a study of CD8+ T cells in alopecia areata. RNA was extracted and reverse transcribed into cDNA as the sequencing template. Produced via immunoSEQ multiplex PCR; TCRdb's table is partial and in-frame only. Of over 150,000 clones listed, around 59% are singletons. Sample treatment: oral pan-JAK inhibitor, 5-10 mg twice daily. The input for sequencing was CD4+ T cells sorted from blood, taken at week 24, from a patient treated with tofacitinib. The clonotype comes from a human donor with alopecia areata. V usage is TRBV30 and J usage is TRBJ1-2, with a possible D match to TRBD1 (6 bases). The CDR3 DNA follows: TGTGCCTGGACCCCAGGGGTTGGCTACACCTTC. It specifies CAWTPGVGYTF.